These 20 T cell receptor beta chains originate from one sample sequenced in a study of response to subunit inactivated influenza vaccine. TCRdb reprocessed the RT-PCR reads with MiXCR, giving one entry per CDR3 protein. The table records 700,000 to 900,000 distinct CDR3 sequences, less than 25% of them present only once. The sample here was PBMCs from blood, taken roughly 5 days after vaccination. All receptors come from a man aged 45-65 years who received an inactivated influenza vaccine.

The rearrangement links TRBV7-2 to TRBJ2-5, with 10 bases fitting TRBD2. This CDR3 contains 17 residues. CDR1 and CDR2 from the germline V gene are SGHTA and FQGNSA. V lost 1 base, J lost 0 bases, and 5 bases stayed unmatched. The CDR3, as DNA: TGTGCCAGCAGCTTAGGTGCTAGCGGGGGCTACCAAGAGACCCAGTACTTC. It yields the protein CASSLGASGGYQETQYF.

Comments on this clonotype: A read error may account for a junction end that differs from germline. The chain carries TRBV13 and TRBJ2-2, with 9 bases that match TRBD1. Looked up from germline, CDR1 is PRHDT and CDR2 is FYEKMQ (reference sequence). The CDR3 is made up of 16 amino acids. The CDR3 bases are TGTGCCAGCAGCTTAGATTGGACAGGGGAATCCGGGGAGCTGTCTTTT. Amino acid sequence: CASSLDWTGESGELSF.

This chain uses TRBV5-1 with TRBJ1-1; TRBD1 agrees at 8 bases. From germline, CDR1 is SGHRS and CDR2 YFSETQ. V lost 4 bases, J lost 4 bases, and 6 bases stayed unmatched. This CDR3 has 14 residues. The CDR3 loop is CASSLGQDRTEAFF. For the CDR3, the DNA is TGCGCCAGCAGCCTGGGACAGGATCGCACTGAAGCTTTCTTT.

V and J are TRBV7-2 and TRBJ2-7, with D possibly being TRBD2 (6 bases). V lost 4 bases and J lost 2, with 18 bases in between. In germline, CDR1 is SGHTA, CDR2 FQGNSA. The CDR3 is 16 residues long. CDR3: CASSSRTNQRAYEQYF. The CDR3, as DNA: TGTGCCAGCAGCTCGAGGACTAATCAGAGGGCCTACGAGCAGTACTTC.

Ten or more counts support this clonotype. The chain recombines TRBV20-1 with TRBJ2-2, with no clear D. The CDR3 is 10 residues long. Deletions cut 5 bases from V and 8 bases from J, with 6 bases between. Germline V CDR1 and CDR2: DFQATT, SNEGSKA (reference sequence). CDR3 protein: CSAPDGELFF. CDR3 bases: TGCAGTGCTCCGGATGGGGAGCTGTTTTTT.

The sample holds a few counts of this clonotype. The V call is TRBV20-1, the J call TRBJ2-7; tentative D call: TRBD1 (6 bases). The V gene's germline CDR1 is DFQATT and CDR2 SNEGSKA (reference sequence). This CDR3 is 13 amino acids long. With 1 base removed from V and 1 base from J, the gap between germline ends came to 8 bases. CDR3 amino acids: CSARGGQSYEQYF. CDR3 DNA sequence: TGCAGTGCTAGAGGGGGACAATCCTACGAGCAGTACTTC.

The CDR3 reads CSASLTGGLLGAHEQYF. In DNA form, the CDR3 reads TGCAGTGCTAGCCTGACAGGGGGCCTCTTAGGTGCCCACGAGCAGTACTTC. The rearrangement uses TRBV20-1 and TRBJ2-7, with TRBD1 identical over 10 bases. The V and J ends lost 3 bases and 5 bases, in that order; junction bases with no gene match: 16. CDR3 length equals 17 residues. Germline V gene lookup returns CDR1 DFQATT and CDR2 SNEGSKA (reference sequence).

The table lists this clonotype with a few counts. The V and J genes are TRBV6-6 and TRBJ2-1, with 10 bases identical to TRBD2. The CDR3 extends over 13 amino acids. Germline-derived CDR1 and CDR2 are MNHNY and SVGAGI (reference sequence). The junction had 7 bases not matched to a gene; V was cut back by 2 bases and J by 15 bases. The CDR3 DNA follows: TGTGCCAGCAGTTACGCGAATAGCGGGAGGCTGTTCTTC. It encodes CASSYANSGRLFF.

The J gene is TRBJ1-1, the V gene TRBV12-3 or TRBV12-4; D gene unclear. The CDR3 runs 14 residues. V was trimmed by 3 bases and J by 1 base, leaving 9 bases between them. The CDR3 region has the DNA TGTGCCAGCAGTTTGCTCCGTGGGAACACTGAAGCTTTCTTT. Its translation is CASSLLRGNTEAFF.

The chain employs TRBV12-3 or TRBV12-4 and TRBJ2-1; 7 positions agree with TRBD1. The trim removed 3 bases at V and 2 bases at J, leaving 4 bases unmatched. The CDR3 has 15 amino acids. As DNA, the CDR3 is TGTGCCAGCAGTTTCTCAAGGGGGCCCTACAATGAGCAGTTCTTC. Translated, it gives CASSFSRGPYNEQFF.

This clonotype was observed a handful of times. The chain employs TRBV7-3 and TRBJ2-1; the match to TRBD2 covers 12 bases. This CDR3 is 17 amino acids long. V shed 5 bases, J shed 4 bases, and the junction held 9 bases outside the gene matches. Per germline, CDR1 SGHTA and CDR2 FQGTGA. The CDR3 DNA follows: TGTGCCAGCAGCCCAGGACTAGCGGGAACCCGTTACAATGAGCAGTTCTTC. Translating it yields CASSPGLAGTRYNEQFF.

There are a few counts of this clonotype. The rearrangement uses TRBV10-3 and TRBJ2-5; a possible D gene is TRBD1 (6 bases). CDR3 length: 14 amino acids. CDR1 is ENHRY, CDR2 SYGVKD, per germline. Trimming took off 7 bases at V and 1 base at J, with 13 bases between the two ends. CDR3 sequence: CAITEDRTQETQYF. The CDR3 bases are TGTGCCATCACCGAAGACAGGACCCAAGAGACCCAGTACTTC.

This clonotype was counted only a few times. This chain uses TRBV10-3 with TRBJ2-3, with 9 bases matching TRBD2. Trimming at V came to 4 bases and at J to 0 bases, leaving 23 bases not matched to a gene. The CDR3 is 22 residues long. The germline CDR1 and CDR2 sequences are ENHRY and SYGVKD. The DNA of the CDR3 is TGTGCCATCAGTGGAATAATCGACAGGGTAGCGGGACTAGCAATCAGCACAGATACGCAGTATTTT. This codes for CAISGIIDRVAGLAISTDTQYF.

This clonotype has more than one count but fewer than ten. The rearrangement links TRBV5-5 to TRBJ2-2; 7 bases align to TRBD1. CDR3 size: 16 residues. Germline CDR1 and CDR2: SGHKS and YYEKEE (reference sequence). Unmatched junction bases numbered 12, after V lost 4 bases and J lost 6 bases. In nucleotides, the CDR3 is TGTGCCAGCAGCCCACACCACGACAGGGTTGCCGGGGAGCTGTTTTTT. This sequence encodes CASSPHHDRVAGELFF.

This chain uses TRBV7-6 with TRBJ2-7; 8 positions agree with TRBD2. This CDR3 has 14 residues. Trimming at V came to 4 bases and at J to 3 bases, leaving 5 bases not matched to a gene. Germline CDR1 and CDR2: SGHVS and FNYEAQ. CDR3 in amino acids: CASSSLTSDYEQYF. Written as DNA, the CDR3 is TGTGCCAGCAGCTCATTGACTAGCGACTACGAGCAGTACTTC.

This clonotype appeared a few times. The V gene is TRBV24-1, the J gene TRBJ2-1; the match to TRBD2 covers 10 bases. The CDR3 contains 16 residues. V was clipped by 2 bases and J by 4 bases; unmatched bases: 4. The germline CDR1 and CDR2 sequences are KGHDR and SFDVKD. The CDR3 nucleotides read TGTGCCACCAGTGATTCAGCGGGAGGGCCGTACAATGAGCAGTTCTTC. The encoded protein is CATSDSAGGPYNEQFF.

The chain couples TRBV11-2 to TRBJ2-1, with 9 bases aligning to TRBD2. The CDR3 sequence is 16 residues long. In germline, CDR1 is SGHAT, CDR2 FQNNGV. V dropped 4 bases and J dropped 3; count of bases not matched to a gene: 7. The CDR3 DNA follows: TGTGCCAGCAGCTCGAGGGGCGGGGGGGGCTACAATGAGCAGTTCTTC. This gives the protein CASSSRGGGGYNEQFF.

This clonotype was seen only a few times. The gene calls are TRBV4-2 and TRBJ2-4; tentative D call: TRBD2 (7 bases). V lost 3 bases, J lost 1 base, and 10 bases lay in between. Germline CDR1 is LGHNA and CDR2 is YNFKEQ. This CDR3 has 15 residues. The CDR3, as DNA: TGTGCCAGCAGCCAGGAGGGGGGGGCCAAAAACATTCAGTACTTC. Its translation: CASSQEGGAKNIQYF.

The chain uses TRBV7-3 and TRBJ2-4; D is perhaps TRBD2 (6 bases). CDR1 and CDR2 (germline): SGHTA, FQGTGA. The CDR3 runs 16 residues. CDR3 DNA: TGTGCAGAAGGATGGGGACTTTTATATGGCAAAAACATTCAGTACTTC. Translated, it gives CAEGWGLLYGKNIQYF.

The rearrangement links TRBV12-3 or TRBV12-4 to TRBJ2-5; either TRBD1 or TRBD2 may fit D (5 bases each). Deletions cut 3 bases from V and 6 bases from J, with 14 bases between. The CDR3 contains 14 residues. The CDR3 reads CASSFWGTGKTQYF. CDR3 bases: TGTGCCAGCAGTTTTTGGGGGACCGGAAAGACCCAGTACTTC.